The clone carrying this T cell receptor beta chain has more than one count but fewer than ten. Its antigen is undetermined. Primers included in the PCR were 60 Vbeta and 13 Jbeta primers. Assay used: immunoSEQ multiplex PCR; TCRdb lists only in-frame clones, some missing. The sample includes about 140,000 clones, just over 65% of them seen just once. This sample is drawn from a study of cytomegalovirus exposure and HLA in healthy donors. Study outcomes and limitations: After further analysis at a later stage, roughly 16,000 TCR beta sequences were associated with HLA alleles at 0.05 false discovery rate. A prior analysis recorded that most TCR beta V segments were productive about 87% or about 30% of the time.

The CDR3 has 15 amino acids. V dropped 0 bases and J dropped 8; count of bases not matched to a gene: 1. Germline CDR1 reads MNHNS; CDR2 reads SASEGT. The chain couples TRBV6-1 to TRBJ1-6; 10 bases align to TRBD1. Sequences were obtained from PBMCs. The TCR was taken from a woman in her fifties or sixties in good health and CMV-seronegative. DNA of the CDR3: TGTGCCAGCAGTGAAGCCGGGACAGGGGATTCACCCCTCCACTTT. Translated, it gives CASSEAGTGDSPLHF.